This TCR beta chain was recovered during a study of T cell changes during pregnancy in multiple sclerosis. This clone has a single count. CDR1 SQVTM and CDR2 ANQGSEA come from the germline V gene. The CDR3 is 13 amino acids. Trimming took off 1 base at V and 2 bases at J, with 9 bases between the two ends. Sequencing used immunoSEQ multiplex PCR; TCRdb keeps in-frame clones, though not all of them. The sample records more than 85,000 clones, 85% to 95% being singletons. The clonotype originates from a female donor with multiple sclerosis, enrolled in a pregnancy study. The chain employs TRBV29-1 and TRBJ2-7; D ambiguous. The specimen was peripheral blood, collected before pregnancy. The CDR3 sequence: CSVEGGGAYEQYF. The DNA for the CDR3 is TGCAGCGTTGAAGGCGGCGGAGCCTACGAGCAGTACTTC.